The clone carrying this T cell receptor beta chain has a count of ten or more. V lost 5 bases, J lost 2 bases, and 7 bases lay in between. This CDR3 is built from 12 residues. CDR1 is PRHDT, CDR2 FYEKMQ, per germline (reference sequence). MiXCR, run by TCRdb on the 5' RACE reads, gives a single entry per CDR3 protein. The table shows some 38,000 distinct CDR3 sequences, with 3% to 4% occurring only once. The sample originates from a study of neurological immune-mediated disorders. Sequenced material: PBMCs. This TCR was sampled from a man aged 25 to 45 with multiple sclerosis. The V gene is TRBV13, the J gene TRBJ2-7, with unresolved D. The CDR3, as DNA: TGTGCCAGCAGCCGAGATACCTACGAGCAGTACTTC. It yields the protein CASSRDTYEQYF.